The 24 T cell receptor beta chains in this list originate from one sample, sequenced in a study of identical twins. TCRdb recomputed calls from the 5' RACE reads with MiXCR, one row per CDR3 protein. The profile shows some 500,000 distinct CDR3 sequences, 9.5% to 10% of them singletons. This same sample was also part of a study on yellow fever vaccine responses in identical twins.

The sample consisted of PBMCs. The receptors originated from a woman aged 18-35 years in good health.

V and J are TRBV11-2 and TRBJ2-5, with D perhaps assigned TRBD1 or TRBD2 (6 bases each). The CDR3 has 15 residues. V was shortened by 1 base and J by 4 bases, with 13 bases between the two germline ends. From germline, CDR1 is SGHAT and CDR2 FQNNGV. As DNA, the CDR3 is TGTGCCAGCAGCTTAGTGGCCAGGGGAGGAGAGACCCAGTACTTC. It specifies CASSLVARGGETQYF.

The V gene is TRBV2, the J gene TRBJ2-2; weak D call: TRBD2 (6 bases). The germline V and J ends were trimmed by 6 bases and 3 bases, with 17 bases remaining between them. Germline-derived CDR1 and CDR2 are SNHLY and FYNNEI. This CDR3 is built from 16 residues. The CDR3 is CASSESRLGDTGELFF. The CDR3 DNA sequence: TGTGCCAGCAGCGAATCTCGACTAGGGGACACCGGGGAGCTGTTTTTT.

The chain joins TRBV7-9 to TRBJ2-7; D remains ambiguous. CDR3 size: 13 residues. Germline V gene data show CDR1 as SEHNR and CDR2 as FQNEAQ (reference sequence). The ends were cut back, 5 bases at V and 4 bases at J, with 12 bases in the middle. DNA of the CDR3: TGTGCCAGCAGCCCACCCGCGCAGTACGAGCAGTACTTC. This gives the protein CASSPPAQYEQYF.

There are a few counts of this clonotype. V gene TRBV10-3 combines with J gene TRBJ1-6, with 11 bases fitting TRBD1. Germline CDR1 ENHRY, CDR2 SYGVKD. The CDR3 is made up of 16 amino acids. Unmatched junction bases numbered 8, after V lost 6 bases and J lost 7 bases. The CDR3 here is CAIRDRDRGTNSPLHF. As DNA, the CDR3 is TGTGCCATCAGAGATAGGGACAGGGGGACCAATTCACCCCTCCACTTT.

This clonotype has only a few counts. CDR3 protein: CASSYSIGTGGNEQFF. The CDR3 DNA is TGTGCCAGCAGTTACTCGATCGGGACAGGGGGGAATGAGCAGTTCTTC. The chain uses TRBV6-2 or TRBV6-3 and TRBJ2-1, with 11 bases aligning to TRBD1. The germline V gene encodes CDR1 MNHEY and CDR2 SVGEGT. This CDR3 has 16 amino acids. With V trimmed by 0 bases and J by 7 bases, 5 bases remained unmatched.

The V and J genes are TRBV20-1 and TRBJ2-5, with 14 nucleotides matching TRBD2. The CDR3 loop spans 15 amino acids. V was clipped by 4 bases and J by 5 bases; unmatched bases: 6. In germline, CDR1 is DFQATT, CDR2 SNEGSKA (reference sequence). The CDR3: CSATGLAGVEETQYF. Here the CDR3 DNA reads TGCAGTGCTACGGGACTAGCGGGAGTAGAGGAGACCCAGTACTTC.

The chain is built from TRBV19 and TRBJ2-1; 8 nucleotides align to TRBD2. This CDR3 is built from 15 residues. Germline V gene data show CDR1 as LNHDA and CDR2 as SQIVND (reference sequence). V lost 3 bases to trimming and J lost 4 bases; unmatched junction nucleotides: 5. CDR3 coding DNA: TGTGCCAGTAGTATTACTAGCGGTTATTACAATGAGCAGTTCTTC. Translating it yields CASSITSGYYNEQFF.

Ten or more counts support this clonotype. The CDR3, as DNA: TGCGCCAGCAGCCCCCTATCTAGGGGAGAGACCCAGTACTTC. Translation: CASSPLSRGETQYF. The chain combines TRBV5-1 with TRBJ2-5; TRBD1 is a possible D gene (5 bases). V gave up 4 bases and J gave up 4 bases, with 14 bases separating them. The CDR3 consists of 14 residues. Germline values: CDR1 SGHRS, CDR2 YFSETQ. Full variable domain (outside the CDR3, taken from reference TRBV5-1 and TRBJ2-5): KAGVTQTPRYLIKTRGQQVTLSCSPISGHRSVSWYQQTPGQGLQFLFEYFSETQRNKGNFPGRFSGRQFSNSRSEMNVSTLELGDSALYLCASSPLSRGETQYFGPGTRLLVL.

The rearrangement uses TRBV7-9 and TRBJ2-1; D possibly corresponds to TRBD1 (5 bases). CDR3 length: 15 amino acids. Trimming removed 7 bases at V and 0 bases at J, with 13 bases between. Germline CDR1 is SEHNR and CDR2 is FQNEAQ (reference sequence). The chain's CDR3 is CASTQGGSSYNEQFF. CDR3 sequence (DNA): TGTGCCAGCACCCAGGGCGGATCCTCCTACAATGAGCAGTTCTTC.

This chain connects TRBV2 to TRBJ2-3; D tentatively reads TRBD1 or TRBD2 (6 bases each). The V end was cut by 10 bases, the J end by 3 bases, with 17 bases between. CDR1 is SNHLY, CDR2 FYNNEI, per germline. The CDR3 has 14 residues. DNA for the CDR3: TGTGCCAAGGGGGGAATACAGGCTACAGATACGCAGTATTTT. Protein product: CAKGGIQATDTQYF. Drawing the rest from reference TRBV2 and TRBJ2-3, the complete variable domain is EPEVTQTPSHQVTQMGQEVILRCVPISNHLYFYWYRQILGQKVEFLVSFYNNEISEKSEIFDDQFSVERPDGSNFTLKIRSTKLEDSAMYFCAKGGIQATDTQYFGPGTRLTVL.

This clonotype was counted ten times or more. The V and J genes are TRBV10-3 and TRBJ2-1; tentative D call: TRBD1 (6 bases). The V gene lost 3 bases and the J gene lost 0 bases, with 12 bases spanning the gap. There are 16 residues in the CDR3. Germline V gene lookup returns CDR1 ENHRY and CDR2 SYGVKD. Here the CDR3 reads CAISDRTDGSYNEQFF. CDR3 sequence (DNA): TGTGCCATCAGTGACAGGACAGACGGCTCCTACAATGAGCAGTTCTTC.

This clonotype showed up just a few times. The rearrangement uses TRBV18 and TRBJ2-3; tentatively, D is TRBD1 or TRBD2 (5 bases each). The CDR3 is 14 residues long. CDR1 is KGHSH and CDR2 is LQKENI in the germline V gene. The V end lost 3 bases, the J end lost 4 bases, and 11 bases lay between the germline ends. CDR3 region: CASSPVWGSDTQYF. The DNA for the CDR3 is TGTGCCAGCTCACCGGTCTGGGGGTCAGATACGCAGTATTTT.

The rearrangement joins TRBV20-1 to TRBJ2-7, with 10 bases lining up with TRBD2. The CDR3 runs to 14 residues. Germline CDR1 is DFQATT and CDR2 is SNEGSKA (reference sequence). V shed 6 bases and J 1 base; nucleotides not matched to a gene: 6. The CDR3 nucleotides read TGCAGTGCCCCTAGCGGGAGAGGGTCCTACGAGCAGTACTTC. Its protein is CSAPSGRGSYEQYF.

This clonotype was picked up a small number of times. This rearrangement joins TRBV7-2 to TRBJ2-7, with D unclear. The germline V gene encodes CDR1 SGHTA and CDR2 FQGNSA. The CDR3 has 14 amino acids. Trimming pared 6 bases from V and 2 bases from J, leaving 14 bases between. CDR3 sequence: CASSGGNSAYEQYF. The CDR3 DNA reads TGTGCCAGCAGTGGCGGAAACTCGGCCTACGAGCAGTACTTC.

This clonotype has just a few counts. The CDR3 nucleotides read TGTGCCAGCAGCTGGCGGGGGGCTGGGGATACGCAGTATTTT. Translating gives CASSWRGAGDTQYF. The chain has TRBV7-2 and TRBJ2-3; 8 bases line up with TRBD2. This CDR3 has 14 amino acids. Germline V gives CDR1 SGHTA, CDR2 FQGNSA. V lost 4 bases, J lost 6 bases, and 6 bases stayed unmatched.

This clonotype was found a few times. This chain uses TRBV12-3 or TRBV12-4 with TRBJ2-5, with D unclear. The CDR3 length is 13 residues. V lost 4 bases and J lost 5, with 11 bases in between. Written as DNA, the CDR3 is TGTGCCAGCAGTTCCCTGGACCGGGAGACCCAGTACTTC. This gives the protein CASSSLDRETQYF.

In regard to this clonotype: This may be a read error: a much more frequent sequence differs by one nucleotide. V usage is TRBV13 and J usage is TRBJ2-7; 7 bases line up with TRBD1. CDR1 is PRHDT, CDR2 FYEKMQ, per germline (reference sequence). Trimming took 5 bases from V and 1 from J; bases not matched to a gene: 5. This CDR3 contains 14 residues. This chain's CDR3 is CASSTRDSSYEQYF. The DNA for the CDR3 is TGTGCCAGCAGCACCCGGGACAGTTCCTACGAGCAGTACTTC. Together with reference TRBV13 and TRBJ2-7, the CDR3 gives the full variable domain: AAGVIQSPRHLIKEKRETATLKCYPIPRHDTVYWYQQGPGQDPQFLISFYEKMQSDKGSIPDRFSAQQFSDYHSELNMSSLELGDSALYFCASSTRDSSYEQYFGPGTRLTVT.

The genes are TRBV20-1 and TRBJ1-1; no reliable D call. V dropped 3 bases and J dropped 1 base, with 12 bases sitting between them. From germline, CDR1 is DFQATT and CDR2 SNEGSKA (reference sequence). This CDR3 comprises 14 residues. The DNA of the CDR3 is TGCAGTGCTAGCAAAGGGTCAGCGAACACTGAAGCTTTCTTT. Protein product: CSASKGSANTEAFF.

In this sample, this clonotype turned up a few times. This chain links TRBV7-2 with TRBJ2-1, with TRBD2 identical over 12 bases. The length of the CDR3 is 14 residues. V lost 5 bases, J lost 6 bases, and 2 bases stayed unmatched. CDR1 and CDR2 (germline): SGHTA, FQGNSA. Here the CDR3 reads CASSMTSGSNEQFF. The CDR3 DNA follows: TGTGCCAGCAGCATGACTAGCGGGAGCAATGAGCAGTTCTTC.

This clonotype was picked up a small number of times. CDR3 residues: CAIGNRAPGELFF. CDR3 DNA: TGTGCCATCGGGAACAGGGCACCCGGGGAGCTGTTTTTT. The chain is built from TRBV10-3 and TRBJ2-2, with D perhaps matching TRBD1 (6 bases). CDR3 size: 13 residues. Deletions cut 8 bases from V and 6 bases from J, with 13 bases between. In germline, CDR1 is ENHRY, CDR2 SYGVKD.

The V and J genes are TRBV24-1 and TRBJ2-7; unclear D gene. This CDR3 spans 13 amino acids. CDR1 and CDR2 from the germline V gene are KGHDR and SFDVKD. V gave up 3 bases and J gave up 5 bases, with 10 bases separating them. CDR3 in amino acids: CATSDPSRDEQYF. CDR3 bases: TGTGCCACCAGTGATCCCTCCCGGGACGAGCAGTACTTC.

The J gene is TRBJ2-3, the V gene TRBV11-2, with 8 bases lining up with TRBD2. CDR3 size: 15 residues. V was pared by 2 bases and J by 2 bases, with 3 bases of the junction left unmatched. Per the germline V gene, CDR1 is SGHAT and CDR2 is FQNNGV. CDR3 nucleotides: TGTGCCAGCAGCTTAATAGCGGGACCCACAGATACGCAGTATTTT. Amino acid sequence: CASSLIAGPTDTQYF.

This chain connects TRBV29-1 to TRBJ2-1; tentative D call: TRBD2 (6 bases). The CDR3 length is 14 residues. The ends were cut back, 5 bases at V and 7 bases at J, with 18 bases in the middle. Germline CDR1 and CDR2: SQVTM and ANQGSEA. CDR3 sequence: CSVNHRGIGNEQFF. CDR3 coding DNA: TGCAGCGTTAACCATCGCGGGATCGGTAATGAGCAGTTCTTC.

The chain couples TRBV7-9 to TRBJ2-7; unclear D gene. The CDR3 totals 13 residues. From germline, CDR1 is SEHNR and CDR2 FQNEAQ (reference sequence). V was pared by 1 base and J by 2 bases, with 6 bases between. In DNA, the CDR3 is TGTGCCAGCAGCTTAGACTTTCCCTACGAGCAGTACTTC. Translating it yields CASSLDFPYEQYF.